This T cell receptor (beta chain) was recovered during a study of cytomegalovirus exposure and HLA in healthy donors. Broader study findings: The number of N-insertions in an Asian-associated ancestry cluster was reportedly below the 666-donor mean in a later analysis.

Per germline, CDR1 SEHNR and CDR2 FQNEAQ (reference sequence). CDR3 length equals 16 residues. Comments on this clone: What it binds is not known. A junction end diverges from the germline sequence, so it may reflect a read error.

The PCR ran on 60 Vbeta and 13 Jbeta primers. The assay was immunoSEQ multiplex PCR, and TCRdb's table has in-frame clones only and misses some. The repertoire has 95,000 to 150,000 clones, 70% to 80% of them found once; the top ten carry about 9.1%. The sample consisted of PBMCs. The gene calls are TRBV7-9 and TRBJ2-5; the D gene is possibly TRBD1 (6 bases). This TCR was sampled from a woman between 45 and 60 years old in good health and CMV-seropositive. The CDR3 is CASSPGQGTPQKTQYF. The CDR3 DNA is TGTGCCAGCAGCCCAGGTCAGGGGACGCCCCAAAAGACCCAGTACTTC. Based on the CDR3 plus reference TRBV7-9 and TRBJ2-5, the full variable domain is DTGVSQNPRHKITKRGQNVTFRCDPISEHNRLYWYRQTLGQGPEFLTYFQNEAQLEKSRLLSDRFSAERPKGSFSTLEIQRTEQGDSAMYLCASSPGQGTPQKTQYFGPGTRLLVL.